This is a list of T cell receptor beta chains from one sample in a study of siplizumab effects on memory and regulatory T cells. Method: immunoSEQ multiplex PCR; TCRdb's copy keeps in-frame clones and lacks some. The sample includes under 130,000 clones, roughly 91% of them seen just once. Material for sequencing was CD4+ T cells sorted from blood. These receptors all stem from a human donor in good health. The CDR3 runs from the conserved cysteine through the conserved F or W. D genes are given only for firm matches. Clone size, where shown, is once, few, many, or a class for clones that have expanded.

d_gene	j_gene	abundance	v_gene	CDR3aa	CDR3nt
-	TRBJ1-1	-	TRBV7-9	CASSLGRGLGNTEAFF	TGTGCCAGCAGCTTAGGTCGGGGTCTGGGGAACACTGAAGCTTTCTTT
-	TRBJ2-1	-	TRBV5-5	CASSLTRANEQFF	TGTGCCAGCAGCTTAACCAGGGCCAATGAGCAGTTCTTC
TRBD2	TRBJ2-7	-	TRBV25-1	CASSESRLAGGLAYEQYF	TGTGCCAGCAGTGAATCAAGGCTAGCGGGAGGACTAGCCTACGAGCAGTACTTC
-	TRBJ2-7	-	TRBV9	CASSAGPEGWYEQYF	TGTGCCAGCAGCGCCGGCCCCGAAGGTTGGTACGAGCAGTACTTC
-	TRBJ1-1	few	TRBV6-5	CASSQRGTEAFF	TGTGCCAGCAGCCAACGGGGCACTGAAGCTTTCTTT
-	TRBJ2-4	-	TRBV5-8	CASSLGGIGGALREYF	TGTGCCAGCAGCCTGGGAGGAATTGGGGGGGCGTTACGGGAGTACTTC
TRBD1	TRBJ1-1	-	TRBV5-1	CASSAGTGVGTEAFF	TGCGCCAGCAGCGCCGGGACAGGGGTTGGCACTGAAGCTTTCTTT
TRBD2	TRBJ2-2	-	TRBV6-5	CASGRAGVYTGELFF	TGTGCCAGCGGAAGGGCGGGAGTTTACACCGGGGAGCTGTTTTTT
-	TRBJ2-3	-	TRBV9	CASSQGYLGTDTQYF	TGTGCCAGCAGTCAGGGGTATTTGGGAACAGATACGCAGTATTTT
-	TRBJ1-2	-	TRBV28	CASSRIGRPDGYTF	TGTGCCAGCAGTCGCATCGGGCGGCCAGATGGCTACACCTTC
TRBD2	TRBJ2-7	-	TRBV19	CASSPLSGGDYEQYF	TGTGCCAGTAGTCCCCTTAGCGGGGGGGACTACGAGCAGTACTTC
-	TRBJ1-1	-	TRBV25-1	CASSGYTEAFF	TGTGCCAGCAGCGGCTACACTGAAGCTTTCTTT
-	TRBJ1-4	-	TRBV6-4	CASSGGANEKLFF	TGTGCCAGCAGTGGCGGAGCAAATGAAAAACTGTTTTTT
TRBD1	TRBJ2-2	-	TRBV6-1	CASSELGQTGAGELFF	TGTGCCAGCAGTGAGCTGGGACAGACGGGTGCCGGGGAGCTGTTTTTT
-	TRBJ2-5	-	TRBV5-1	CASSLPKETQYF	TGCGCCAGCAGCTTGCCGAAAGAGACCCAGTACTTC
-	TRBJ2-1	-	TRBV5-1	CASSLRLTTYNEQFF	TGCGCCAGCAGCTTACGACTAACCACCTACAATGAGCAGTTCTTC
TRBD1	TRBJ1-2	-	TRBV7-3	CASSLTPWDRDYGYTF	TGTGCCAGCAGCTTAACGCCCTGGGACAGAGACTATGGCTACACCTTC
-	TRBJ1-5	-	TRBV30	CAWKVGNQPQHF	TGTGCCTGGAAAGTTGGCAATCAGCCCCAGCATTTT
TRBD2	TRBJ2-7	-	TRBV11-2	CASSLVGGVNYEQYF	TGTGCCAGCAGCTTAGTGGGAGGGGTTAACTACGAGCAGTACTTC
-	TRBJ1-5	-	TRBV19	CASSLGQRGQPQHF	TGTGCCAGTAGTTTGGGACAAAGGGGCCAGCCCCAGCATTTT
-	TRBJ2-5	-	TRBV6-1	CASSEETQYF	TGTGCCAGCAGTGAAGAGACCCAGTACTTC
-	TRBJ2-1	-	TRBV5-1	CASSSDPGEQFF	TGCGCCAGCAGCTCGGACCCCGGTGAGCAGTTCTTC
-	TRBJ1-4	-	TRBV18	CASSPPGLGTNEKLFF	TGTGCCAGCTCACCACCGGGCTTGGGAACTAATGAAAAACTGTTTTTT
-	TRBJ1-6	-	TRBV9	CASSATGGNSPLHF	TGTGCCAGCAGCGCTACCGGAGGGAATTCACCCCTCCACTTT
-	TRBJ2-5	-	TRBV11-2	CASSLGGTLLRETQYF	TGTGCCAGCAGCCTAGGGGGAACCCTACTGCGGGAGACCCAGTACTTC
TRBD1	TRBJ1-2	-	TRBV29-1	CSVEPPGGGYTF	TGCAGCGTTGAACCTCCAGGGGGTGGCTACACCTTC